This T cell receptor (beta chain) appears in the sequencing data of a study of blood T cell repertoires in COVID-19. Background on the study: Collection of acute and convalescent COVID-19 samples took place in the United States, Italy and Spain. Nucleic acid was either cDNA or gDNA, and it came from T cells, B-cell-depleted T cells, or PBMCs.

The method was immunoSEQ multiplex PCR; TCRdb's version includes in-frame clones alone and lacks a portion of them. The table shows around 72,000 clones, with 82% occurring only once. CDR1 is LGHDT and CDR2 is YNNKEL in the germline V gene (reference sequence). The CDR3 is made up of 16 amino acids. J was trimmed by 4 bases and V by 0 bases; bases with no gene match: 5. Specimen: peripheral blood. The V and J genes are TRBV3-1 (or the pseudogene TRBV3-2) and TRBJ1-4; 7 nucleotides align to TRBD1. This sequence originates from a human donor in a cohort sampled during active COVID-19. The CDR3: CASSQDPNRGNEKLFF. CDR3 DNA sequence: TGTGCCAGCAGCCAAGATCCCAACAGGGGTAATGAAAAACTGTTTTTT.